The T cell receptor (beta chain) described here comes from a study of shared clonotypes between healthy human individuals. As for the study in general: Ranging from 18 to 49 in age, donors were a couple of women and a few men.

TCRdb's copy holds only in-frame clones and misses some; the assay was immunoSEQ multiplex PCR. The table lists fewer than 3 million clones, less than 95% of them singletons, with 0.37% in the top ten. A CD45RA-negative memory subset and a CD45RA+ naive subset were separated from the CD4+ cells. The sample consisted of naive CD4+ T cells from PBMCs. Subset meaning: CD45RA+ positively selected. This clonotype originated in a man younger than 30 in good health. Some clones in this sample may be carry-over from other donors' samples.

CDR3 DNA: TGTGCCAGCAGCCCCGGGGGGTTTCAATTCTATGGCTACACCTTC. It is translated as CASSPGGFQFYGYTF. The chain recombines TRBV7-9 with TRBJ1-2, with a weak D call TRBD1 (5 bases). The CDR3 loop spans 15 amino acids. Germline lookup yields CDR1 SEHNR and CDR2 FQNEAQ (reference sequence). The V end lost 5 bases, the J end lost 4 bases, and 17 bases lay between the germline ends.